The rows below give T cell receptor beta chains drawn from one sample of a study of T-cell reconstitution after alpha-beta-depleted transplantation in children. TCRdb itself ran the PCR reads through MiXCR, one entry per CDR3 protein. The sample has fewer than 400,000 distinct CDR3 sequences, roughly 25% seen once. The source was PBMCs, mostly from graft donor cells, collected 180 days after TCRalphabeta/CD19-depleted stem cell transplant. These receptors originate from a male patient aged 10 to 17 who had a stem cell transplant for acute lymphoblastic leukemia, so the T cells may come from the graft donor. Each CDR3 is given with its conserved first and last residue. The D gene is left open where the match is weak. Rows may omit the clone size; those that give it use once, few, many or a size class.

size: .; J: TRBJ2-1; V: TRBV11-2; D: .; DNA: TGTGCCAGCATCCCCCCGGCAGGATACAATGAGCAGTTCTTC; CDR3: CASIPPAGYNEQFF
size: .; J: TRBJ1-1; V: TRBV5-1; D: .; DNA: TGCGCCAGCAGCTTTGGGACGAACACTGAAGCTTTCTTT; CDR3: CASSFGTNTEAFF
size: .; J: TRBJ2-7; V: TRBV4-2; D: TRBD1; DNA: TGTGCCAGCAGGCAGGCCCCCGGGACAGGGGACTACGAGCAGTACTTC; CDR3: CASRQAPGTGDYEQYF
size: .; J: TRBJ2-3; V: TRBV10-3; D: .; DNA: TGTGCCATCAAGGCGGAGGTAGGCACAGATACGCAGTATTTT; CDR3: CAIKAEVGTDTQYF
size: few; J: TRBJ2-3; V: TRBV9; D: TRBD1; DNA: TGTGCCAGCAGCGCCCATTACAGGGGCGGCACAGATACGCAGTATTTT; CDR3: CASSAHYRGGTDTQYF
size: .; J: TRBJ1-1; V: TRBV7-3; D: .; DNA: TGTGCCAGCAGTCGCAGGGGGAACACTGAAGCTTTCTTT; CDR3: CASSRRGNTEAFF
size: .; J: TRBJ2-1; V: TRBV12-3/TRBV12-4; D: TRBD2; DNA: TGTGCCAGCAGTTTAGCGGCGCGGGAGCATCAAAGGACACACAATGAGCAGTTCTTC; CDR3: CASSLAAREHQRTHNEQFF
size: .; J: TRBJ2-4; V: TRBV10-3; D: .; DNA: TGTGCCATCAGTAGGTTTCCGGGACAGGAGGCGTCGGGAGGGCCCGCAAACATTCAGTACTTC; CDR3: CAISRFPGQEASGGPANIQYF
size: .; J: TRBJ1-4; V: TRBV15; D: TRBD1; DNA: TGTGCCACCAGCAGAGATTGGGACAGTGGGGCTGAAAAACTGTTTTTT; CDR3: CATSRDWDSGAEKLFF
size: .; J: TRBJ1-1; V: TRBV28; D: .; DNA: TGTGCCAGCACCGAAGAGGGGGGGGCAGGGACTGAAGCTTTCTTT; CDR3: CASTEEGGAGTEAFF
size: once; J: TRBJ2-7; V: TRBV27; D: .; DNA: TGTGCCAGCAGTTTAGGGGTTGGGGACGAGCAGTACTTC; CDR3: CASSLGVGDEQYF
size: .; J: TRBJ2-3; V: TRBV5-6; D: .; DNA: TGTGCCAGCAGCTTCTCCGGGACTCTAAGCACAGATACGCAGTATTTT; CDR3: CASSFSGTLSTDTQYF
size: few; J: TRBJ2-3; V: TRBV27; D: .; DNA: TGTGCCAGCAGTCCCTCGAGGTGGGAGGAACCAGATACGCAGTATTTT; CDR3: CASSPSRWEEPDTQYF
size: .; J: TRBJ2-7; V: TRBV3-1; D: TRBD2; DNA: TGTGCCAGCAGTCAAAGCGGGGAGGGTGGTGTGCAGTACTTC; CDR3: CASSQSGEGGVQYF
size: .; J: TRBJ2-7; V: TRBV20-1; D: .; DNA: TGCAGTGCTCATATGGCCCCAGGGCAGGGCTACGAGCAGTACTTC; CDR3: CSAHMAPGQGYEQYF
size: few; J: TRBJ2-2; V: TRBV2; D: .; DNA: TGTGCCAGCTTACCGGGACTGGCGACCGGGGAGCTGTTTTTT; CDR3: CASLPGLATGELFF
size: few; J: TRBJ2-7; V: TRBV20-1; D: .; DNA: TGCAGTGCTCCCGACAGGAAAACCTACGAGCAGTACTTC; CDR3: CSAPDRKTYEQYF
size: few; J: TRBJ2-5; V: TRBV7-9; D: .; DNA: TGTGCCAGCAGCTCCTCCTTGACCCAAGAGACCCAGTACTTC; CDR3: CASSSSLTQETQYF
size: few; J: TRBJ2-7; V: TRBV20-1; D: TRBD2; DNA: TGCAGTGCTAGATCTCTTGGACTAGACTACGAGCAGTACTTC; CDR3: CSARSLGLDYEQYF
size: few; J: TRBJ2-2; V: TRBV12-3/TRBV12-4; D: .; DNA: TGTGCCAGCAGTTTAGGGGAGCTGTTTTTT; CDR3: CASSLGELFF
size: .; J: TRBJ1-3; V: TRBV6-1; D: .; DNA: TGTGCCAGCAGTGATCGGAACAGGCCCGAGAACACCATATATTTT; CDR3: CASSDRNRPENTIYF
size: .; J: TRBJ1-2; V: TRBV5-5; D: .; DNA: TGTGCCAGCAGCTTCATCTCAATGGATAATACAGGGCCCGAGCCCTTC; CDR3: CASSFISMDNTGPEPF
size: few; J: TRBJ1-5; V: TRBV7-3; D: .; DNA: TGTGCCAGCAGCTTGGGCTTCAATCAGCCCCAGCATTTT; CDR3: CASSLGFNQPQHF
size: .; J: TRBJ2-7; V: TRBV6-1; D: TRBD1; DNA: TGTGCCAGCAGACGACGGGACAGTCTGAACGAGCAGCACTTC; CDR3: CASRRRDSLNEQHF
size: .; J: TRBJ1-1; V: TRBV5-1; D: TRBD1; DNA: TGCGCCAGCAGCACCCGGGACAGGGGAGACACTGAAGCTTTCTTT; CDR3: CASSTRDRGDTEAFF
size: .; J: TRBJ2-1; V: TRBV20-1; D: .; DNA: TGCAGTGACCTAGGCGGAGATGAGCAGTTCTTC; CDR3: CSDLGGDEQFF
size: many; J: TRBJ1-4; V: TRBV29-1; D: .; DNA: TGCAGCGAGGGAGGAACTAATGAAAAACTGTTTTTT; CDR3: CSEGGTNEKLFF
size: .; J: TRBJ2-1; V: TRBV18; D: .; DNA: TGTGCCAGCTCACCAGGGCAGATCAATGAGCAGTTCTTC; CDR3: CASSPGQINEQFF
size: .; J: TRBJ2-5; V: TRBV24-1; D: .; DNA: TGTGCCACCAGTGATTTGCAGTCAGGGCTGGAGACCCAGTACTTC; CDR3: CATSDLQSGLETQYF
size: few; J: TRBJ1-1; V: TRBV12-3/TRBV12-4; D: .; DNA: TGTGCCAGCGAGGAGGGGCTGAGCACTGAAGCTTTCTTT; CDR3: CASEEGLSTEAFF
size: few; J: TRBJ2-1; V: TRBV4-1; D: .; DNA: TGCGCCAGCAGCCAAGTTCTTAGGCGCGATGAGCAGTTCTTC; CDR3: CASSQVLRRDEQFF
size: few; J: TRBJ2-3; V: TRBV11-2; D: TRBD2; DNA: TGTGCCAGCAGCTTAGATCTGGGACTAGGAACAGATACGCAGTATTTT; CDR3: CASSLDLGLGTDTQYF
size: .; J: TRBJ2-5; V: TRBV12-3/TRBV12-4; D: .; DNA: TGTGCCAGCAGTTTATGGCAAGAGACCCAGTACTTC; CDR3: CASSLWQETQYF
size: many; J: TRBJ2-7; V: TRBV10-3; D: TRBD2; DNA: TGTGCCATCAGTGTGACTAGCGGGTCCTACGAGCAGTACTTC; CDR3: CAISVTSGSYEQYF
size: .; J: TRBJ2-4; V: TRBV20-1; D: .; DNA: TGCAGTGCTAGAGAAGGGGTGGTCAAAAACATTCAGTACTTC; CDR3: CSAREGVVKNIQYF
size: many; J: TRBJ2-5; V: TRBV15; D: .; DNA: TGTGCCACCAGCAGGCAGTCAGGGATTGGGGAGACCCAGTACTTC; CDR3: CATSRQSGIGETQYF
size: .; J: TRBJ2-7; V: TRBV2; D: .; DNA: TGTGCCAGCAGAGTAGCTCTGAGGAACGAGCAGTACTTC; CDR3: CASRVALRNEQYF
size: few; J: TRBJ2-5; V: TRBV10-3; D: TRBD1; DNA: TGTGCCATCAGTCTAGGGGACAGACAAGAGACCCAGTACTTC; CDR3: CAISLGDRQETQYF
size: .; J: TRBJ2-7; V: TRBV9; D: .; DNA: TGTGCCAGCAGCGTAGATGGGTGGGGGGACAGAACCTACGAGCAGTACTTC; CDR3: CASSVDGWGDRTYEQYF
size: .; J: TRBJ1-1; V: TRBV11-1; D: TRBD1; DNA: TGTGCCAGCAGCTTAGCGGTAATCCGGGACAGCGACATGAACACTGAAGCTTTCTTT; CDR3: CASSLAVIRDSDMNTEAFF
size: .; J: TRBJ1-2; V: TRBV4-1; D: TRBD1; DNA: TGCGCCAGCAGCCATTTCGGACAGGGCTATGGCTACACCTTC; CDR3: CASSHFGQGYGYTF
size: few; J: TRBJ2-3; V: TRBV13; D: TRBD2; DNA: TGTGCCAGCAGCTTGCGACTAGCGGGAGGGCGAAGCACAGATACGCAGTATTTT; CDR3: CASSLRLAGGRSTDTQYF
size: few; J: TRBJ2-1; V: TRBV9; D: .; DNA: TGTGCCAGCAGCGCACAGAGCGGATCCTACAATGAGCAGTTCTTC; CDR3: CASSAQSGSYNEQFF
size: few; J: TRBJ2-1; V: TRBV9; D: TRBD1; DNA: TGTGCCAGCAGCGCCTCCGGGACAGGGGTTGAGGATGAGCAGTTCTTC; CDR3: CASSASGTGVEDEQFF
size: .; J: TRBJ1-5; V: TRBV12-3/TRBV12-4; D: .; DNA: TGTGCCAGCAGTTTGGGGGTAGTTCAGCCCCAGCATTTT; CDR3: CASSLGVVQPQHF
size: .; J: TRBJ2-1; V: TRBV3-1; D: TRBD2; DNA: TGTGCCAGCAGCCCCCCTATACTAGCGGGAGGGTACAATGAGCAGTTCTTC; CDR3: CASSPPILAGGYNEQFF
size: .; J: TRBJ2-1; V: TRBV20-1; D: TRBD2; DNA: TGCAGTGCCGTACTAGCGGGAGGTTACAATGAGCAGTTCTTC; CDR3: CSAVLAGGYNEQFF
size: few; J: TRBJ1-4; V: TRBV6-1; D: .; DNA: TGTGCCAGCAGCGAGGACGAGGGGGGCCCTAATGAAAAACTGTTTTTT; CDR3: CASSEDEGGPNEKLFF
size: .; J: TRBJ1-6; V: TRBV9; D: .; DNA: TGTGCCAGCAGCGTAGGCCGGGACTTATTCTCCTATAATTCACCCCTCCACTTT; CDR3: CASSVGRDLFSYNSPLHF
size: many; J: TRBJ2-1; V: TRBV5-1; D: .; DNA: TGCGCCAGCAGTTTTAGTGGCGATGAGCAGTTCTTC; CDR3: CASSFSGDEQFF
size: .; J: TRBJ1-2; V: TRBV25-1; D: TRBD1; DNA: TGTGCCAGCAGGGCCATGGACAGGGGGCATTATGGCTACACCTTC; CDR3: CASRAMDRGHYGYTF